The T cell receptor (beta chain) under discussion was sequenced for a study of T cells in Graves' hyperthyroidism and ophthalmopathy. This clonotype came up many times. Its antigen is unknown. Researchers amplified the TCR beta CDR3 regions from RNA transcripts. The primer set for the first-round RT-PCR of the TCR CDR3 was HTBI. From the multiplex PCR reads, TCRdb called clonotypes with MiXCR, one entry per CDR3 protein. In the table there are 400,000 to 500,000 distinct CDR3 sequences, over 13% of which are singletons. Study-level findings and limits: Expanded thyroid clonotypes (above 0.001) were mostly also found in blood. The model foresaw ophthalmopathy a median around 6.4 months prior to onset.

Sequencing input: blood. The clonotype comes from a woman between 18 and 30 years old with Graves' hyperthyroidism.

The CDR3 DNA follows: TGCGCCAGCAGTGATGCGGCAGGGGGGTACGAGCAGTACTTC. Translation gives CASSDAAGGYEQYF. The V gene is TRBV10-1, the J gene TRBJ2-7, with D possibly TRBD1 on 7 matching bases. The V and J ends lost 3 bases and 4 bases respectively, with 13 bases between them. CDR3 length: 14 amino acids. The germline gives CDR1 WNHNN, CDR2 SYGVQD (reference sequence).